This T cell receptor (beta chain) is drawn from a study of T cells in Graves' hyperthyroidism and ophthalmopathy. Comments on this clonotype: Its target is unknown.

TCR beta CDR3 sequences were amplified from RNA transcripts. The primer set for the first-round RT-PCR of the TCR CDR3 was HTBI. Via MiXCR, TCRdb re-called the multiplex PCR reads, giving one row per CDR3 protein. Of about 400,000 distinct CDR3 sequences in the sample, less than 20% were seen once. Germline CDR1 and CDR2: MNHNS and SASEGT. The germline V and J ends were trimmed by 5 bases and 0 bases, with 8 bases remaining between them. The CDR3 has 15 residues. In patients aged 18 to 65, hyperthyroidism was newly diagnosed, with duration under 2 months. Investigators excluded patients with uncontrolled infection, other autoimmune disease, pregnancy or lactation. It was at first hyperthyroidism diagnosis, before any ophthalmopathy symptoms, that the blood sample was taken. Points from the study as a whole: By a 13 V-J model, ophthalmopathy was set apart from stable hyperthyroidism.

The chain couples TRBV6-1 to TRBJ2-6; D is undetermined. The sequencing input was blood. This receptor was taken from a woman under 30 with Graves' hyperthyroidism that later progressed to Graves' ophthalmopathy. The CDR3 sequence: CASSSQISGANVLTF. The CDR3 DNA sequence: TGTGCCAGCAGTTCCCAGATCTCTGGGGCCAACGTCCTGACTTTC.